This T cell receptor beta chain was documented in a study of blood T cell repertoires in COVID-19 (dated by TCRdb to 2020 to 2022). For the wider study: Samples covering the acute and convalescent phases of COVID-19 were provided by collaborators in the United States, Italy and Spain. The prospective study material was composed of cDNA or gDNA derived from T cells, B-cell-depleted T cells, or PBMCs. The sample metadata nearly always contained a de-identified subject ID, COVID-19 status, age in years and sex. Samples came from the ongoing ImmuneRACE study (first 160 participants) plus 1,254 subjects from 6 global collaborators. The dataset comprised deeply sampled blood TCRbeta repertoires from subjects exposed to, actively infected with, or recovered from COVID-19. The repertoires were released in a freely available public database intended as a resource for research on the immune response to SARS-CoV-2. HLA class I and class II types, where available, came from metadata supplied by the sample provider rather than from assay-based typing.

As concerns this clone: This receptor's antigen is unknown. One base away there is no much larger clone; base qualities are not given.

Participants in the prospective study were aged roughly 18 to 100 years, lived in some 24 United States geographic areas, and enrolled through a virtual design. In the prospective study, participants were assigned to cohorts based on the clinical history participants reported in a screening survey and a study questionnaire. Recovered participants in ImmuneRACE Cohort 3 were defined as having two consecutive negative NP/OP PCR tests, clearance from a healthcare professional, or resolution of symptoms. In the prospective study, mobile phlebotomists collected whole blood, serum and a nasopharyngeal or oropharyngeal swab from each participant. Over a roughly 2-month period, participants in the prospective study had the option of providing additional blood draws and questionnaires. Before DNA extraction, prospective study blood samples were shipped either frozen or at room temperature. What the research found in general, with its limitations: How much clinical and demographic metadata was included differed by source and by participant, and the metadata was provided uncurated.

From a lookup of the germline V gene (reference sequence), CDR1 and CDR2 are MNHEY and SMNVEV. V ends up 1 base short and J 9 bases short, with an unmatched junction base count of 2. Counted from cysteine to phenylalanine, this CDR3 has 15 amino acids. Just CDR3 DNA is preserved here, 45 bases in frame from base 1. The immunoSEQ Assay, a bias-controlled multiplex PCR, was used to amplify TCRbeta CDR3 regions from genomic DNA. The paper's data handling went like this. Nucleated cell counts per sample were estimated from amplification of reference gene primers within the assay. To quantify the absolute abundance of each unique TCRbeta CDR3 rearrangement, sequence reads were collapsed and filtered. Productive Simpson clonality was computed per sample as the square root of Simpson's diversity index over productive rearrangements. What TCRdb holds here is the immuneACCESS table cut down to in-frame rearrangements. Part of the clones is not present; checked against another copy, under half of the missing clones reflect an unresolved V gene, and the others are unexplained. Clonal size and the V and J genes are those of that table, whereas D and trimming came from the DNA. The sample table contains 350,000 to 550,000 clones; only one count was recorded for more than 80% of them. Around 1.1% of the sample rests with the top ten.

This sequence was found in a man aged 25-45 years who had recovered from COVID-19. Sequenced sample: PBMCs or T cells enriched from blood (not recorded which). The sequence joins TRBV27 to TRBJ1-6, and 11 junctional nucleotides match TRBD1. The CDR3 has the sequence CASSLLGQGGSPLHF. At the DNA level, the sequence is TGTGCCAGCAGTTTATTGGGACAGGGGGGTTCACCCCTCCACTTT.